What follows are 2 T cell receptor beta chains derived from one specimen sequenced in a study of cytomegalovirus exposure and HLA in healthy donors. The PCR had 60 Vbeta and 13 Jbeta primers. Assay: immunoSEQ multiplex PCR; the TCRdb copy retains only in-frame clones and omits some. Altogether some 150,000 clones are present, more than 75% being singletons, with the ten largest covering roughly 4%. The material sequenced was PBMCs. These TCRs come from a human donor in good health.

J is TRBJ2-3 and V is TRBV30; D not certain. The CDR3 has 14 residues. Germline V gene sequence: CDR1 GTSNPN, CDR2 SVGIG (reference sequence). V lost 2 bases to trimming and J lost 0 bases, with 9 bases between them. The CDR3 DNA reads as TGTGCCTGGAGTCTTACTCGGAGCACAGATACGCAGTATTTT. It yields the protein CAWSLTRSTDTQYF.

The J gene is TRBJ2-3, the V gene TRBV19, with 7 bases fitting TRBD2. This CDR3 contains 17 residues. V dropped 3 bases and J dropped 4; count of bases not matched to a gene: 13. Per the germline V gene, CDR1 is LNHDA and CDR2 is SQIVND (reference sequence). The CDR3 DNA follows: TGTGCCAGTAGTATTCCCCCCGAGGCGGGAGCGGCAGATACGCAGTATTTT. It translates to CASSIPPEAGAADTQYF.